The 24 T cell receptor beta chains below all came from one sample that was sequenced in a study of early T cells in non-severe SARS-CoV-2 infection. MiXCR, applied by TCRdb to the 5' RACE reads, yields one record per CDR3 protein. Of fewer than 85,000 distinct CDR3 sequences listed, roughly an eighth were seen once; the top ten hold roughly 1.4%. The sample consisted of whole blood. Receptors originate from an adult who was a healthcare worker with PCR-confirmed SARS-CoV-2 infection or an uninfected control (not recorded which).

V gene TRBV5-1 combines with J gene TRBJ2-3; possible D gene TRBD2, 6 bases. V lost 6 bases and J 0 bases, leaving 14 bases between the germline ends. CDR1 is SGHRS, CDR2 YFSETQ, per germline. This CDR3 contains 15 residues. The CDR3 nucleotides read TGCGCCAGCAACCGTGACGGGACTAGCACAGATACGCAGTATTTT. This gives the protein CASNRDGTSTDTQYF.

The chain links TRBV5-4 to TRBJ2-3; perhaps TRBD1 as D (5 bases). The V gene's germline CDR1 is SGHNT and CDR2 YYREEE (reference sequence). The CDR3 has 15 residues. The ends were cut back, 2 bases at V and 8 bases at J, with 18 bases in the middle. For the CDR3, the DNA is TGTGCCAGCAGCTTCCAGGGCTTGGGGTCAGGTACGCAGTATTTT. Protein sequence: CASSFQGLGSGTQYF.

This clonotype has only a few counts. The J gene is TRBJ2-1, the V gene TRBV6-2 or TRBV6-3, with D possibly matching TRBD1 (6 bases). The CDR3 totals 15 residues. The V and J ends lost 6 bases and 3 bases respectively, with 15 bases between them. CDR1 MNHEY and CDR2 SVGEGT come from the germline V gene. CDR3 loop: CASSRPSRGYNEQFF. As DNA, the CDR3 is TGTGCCAGCAGCAGGCCCTCCAGGGGCTACAATGAGCAGTTCTTC.

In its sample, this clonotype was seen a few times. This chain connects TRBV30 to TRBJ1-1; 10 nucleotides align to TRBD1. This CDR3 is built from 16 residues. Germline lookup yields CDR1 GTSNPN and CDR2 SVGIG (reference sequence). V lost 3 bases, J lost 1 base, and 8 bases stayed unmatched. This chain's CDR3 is CAWRGQGIRTNTEAFF. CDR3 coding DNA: TGTGCCTGGAGGGGACAGGGGATACGTACGAACACTGAAGCTTTCTTT.

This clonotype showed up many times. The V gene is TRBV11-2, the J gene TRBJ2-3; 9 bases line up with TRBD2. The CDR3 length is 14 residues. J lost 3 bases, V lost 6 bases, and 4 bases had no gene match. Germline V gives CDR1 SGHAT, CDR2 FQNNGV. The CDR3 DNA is TGTGCCAGCAGGAATAGCGGGGGTACAGATACGCAGTATTTT. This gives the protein CASRNSGGTDTQYF.

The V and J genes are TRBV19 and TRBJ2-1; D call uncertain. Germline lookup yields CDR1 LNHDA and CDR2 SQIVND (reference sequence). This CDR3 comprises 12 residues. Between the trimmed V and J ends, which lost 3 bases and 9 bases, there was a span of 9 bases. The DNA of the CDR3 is TGTGCCAGTAGTATGGTCTCGGGTGAGCAGTTCTTC. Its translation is CASSMVSGEQFF.

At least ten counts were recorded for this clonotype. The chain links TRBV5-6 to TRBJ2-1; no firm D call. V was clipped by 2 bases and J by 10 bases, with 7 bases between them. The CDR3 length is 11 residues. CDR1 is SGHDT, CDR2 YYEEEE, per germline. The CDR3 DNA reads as TGTGCCAGCAGCTTTGTAGGCGAGCAGTTCTTC. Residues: CASSFVGEQFF.

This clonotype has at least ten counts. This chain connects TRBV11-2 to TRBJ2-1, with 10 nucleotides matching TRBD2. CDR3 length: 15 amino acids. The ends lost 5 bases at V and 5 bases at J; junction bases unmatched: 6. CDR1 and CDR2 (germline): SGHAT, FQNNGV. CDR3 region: CASSIPGLANNEQFF. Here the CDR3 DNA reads TGTGCCAGCAGCATCCCGGGACTAGCGAACAATGAGCAGTTCTTC.

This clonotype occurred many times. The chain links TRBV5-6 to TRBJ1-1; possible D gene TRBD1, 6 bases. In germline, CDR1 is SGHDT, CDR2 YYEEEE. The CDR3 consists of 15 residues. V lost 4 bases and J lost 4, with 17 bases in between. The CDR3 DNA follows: TGTGCCAGCAGCCAGAGGACAGTTGTGGGCACTGAAGCTTTCTTT. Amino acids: CASSQRTVVGTEAFF.

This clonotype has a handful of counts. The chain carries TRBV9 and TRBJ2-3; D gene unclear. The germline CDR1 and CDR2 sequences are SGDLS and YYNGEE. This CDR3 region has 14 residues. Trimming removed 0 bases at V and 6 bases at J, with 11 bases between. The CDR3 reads CASSVAGRVDTQYF. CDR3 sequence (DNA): TGTGCCAGCAGCGTAGCCGGACGGGTGGATACGCAGTATTTT.

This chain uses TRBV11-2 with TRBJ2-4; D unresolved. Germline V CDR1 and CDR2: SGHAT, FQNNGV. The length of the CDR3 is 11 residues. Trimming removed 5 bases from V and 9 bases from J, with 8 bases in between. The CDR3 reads CASSIEAIQYF. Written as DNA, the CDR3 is TGTGCCAGCAGCATCGAGGCCATTCAGTACTTC. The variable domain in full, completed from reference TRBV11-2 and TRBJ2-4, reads EAGVAQSPRYKIIEKRQSVAFWCNPISGHATLYWYQQILGQGPKLLIQFQNNGVVDDSQLPKDRFSAERLKGVDSTLKIQPAKLEDSAVYLCASSIEAIQYFGAGTRLSVL.

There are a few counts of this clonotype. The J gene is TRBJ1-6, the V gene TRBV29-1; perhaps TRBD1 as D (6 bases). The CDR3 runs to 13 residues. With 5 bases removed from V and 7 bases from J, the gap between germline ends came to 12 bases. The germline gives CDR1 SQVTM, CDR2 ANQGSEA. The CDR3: CSVQEGGNSPLHF. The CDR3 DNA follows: TGCAGCGTTCAGGAAGGGGGAAATTCACCCCTCCACTTT.

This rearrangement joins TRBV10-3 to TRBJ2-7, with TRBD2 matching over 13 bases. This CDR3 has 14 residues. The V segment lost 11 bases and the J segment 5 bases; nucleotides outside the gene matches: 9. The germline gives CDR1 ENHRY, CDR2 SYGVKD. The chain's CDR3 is CASQTGTSGDEQYF. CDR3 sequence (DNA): TGTGCCTCGCAGACCGGGACTAGCGGGGACGAGCAGTACTTC.

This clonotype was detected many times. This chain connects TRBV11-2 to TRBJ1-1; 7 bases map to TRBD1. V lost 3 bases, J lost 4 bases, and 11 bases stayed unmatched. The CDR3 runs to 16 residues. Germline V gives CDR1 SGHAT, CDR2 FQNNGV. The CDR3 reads CASSLRWGQKPTEAFF. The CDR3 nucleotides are TGTGCCAGCAGCTTGAGGTGGGGACAGAAGCCCACTGAAGCTTTCTTT.

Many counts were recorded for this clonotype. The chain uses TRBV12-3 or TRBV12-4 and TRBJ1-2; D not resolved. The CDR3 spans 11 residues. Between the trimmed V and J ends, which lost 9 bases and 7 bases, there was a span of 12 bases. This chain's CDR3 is CASKKGGGYTF. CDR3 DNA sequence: TGTGCCAGTAAAAAGGGCGGTGGCTACACCTTC.

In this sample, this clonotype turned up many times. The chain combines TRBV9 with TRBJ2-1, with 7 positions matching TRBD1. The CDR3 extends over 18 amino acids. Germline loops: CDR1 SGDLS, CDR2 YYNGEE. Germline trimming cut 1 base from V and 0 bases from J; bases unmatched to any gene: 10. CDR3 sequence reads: CASSVWDRPNPSYNEQFF. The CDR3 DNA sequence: TGTGCCAGCAGCGTATGGGACAGACCCAACCCCTCCTACAATGAGCAGTTCTTC.

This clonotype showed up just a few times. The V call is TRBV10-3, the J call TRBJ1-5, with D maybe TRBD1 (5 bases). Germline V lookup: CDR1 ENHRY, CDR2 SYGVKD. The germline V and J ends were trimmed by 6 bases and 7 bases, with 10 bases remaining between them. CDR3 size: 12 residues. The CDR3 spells CAISGGEQPQHF. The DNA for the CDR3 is TGTGCCATCAGCGGGGGGGAGCAGCCCCAGCATTTT.

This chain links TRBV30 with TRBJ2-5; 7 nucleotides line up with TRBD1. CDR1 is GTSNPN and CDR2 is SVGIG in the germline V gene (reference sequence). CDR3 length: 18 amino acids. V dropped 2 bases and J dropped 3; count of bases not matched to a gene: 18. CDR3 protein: CAWSPRPPYRGSEETQYF. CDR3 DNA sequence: TGTGCCTGGAGTCCGCGTCCCCCCTACAGGGGTTCGGAAGAGACCCAGTACTTC.

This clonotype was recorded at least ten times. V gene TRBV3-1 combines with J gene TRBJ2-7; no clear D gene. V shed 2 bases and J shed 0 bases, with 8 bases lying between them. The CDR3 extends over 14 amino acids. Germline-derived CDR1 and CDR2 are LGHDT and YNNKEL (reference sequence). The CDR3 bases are TGTGCCAGCAGCCAAACTCCCCCCTCCTACGAGCAGTACTTC. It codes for CASSQTPPSYEQYF.

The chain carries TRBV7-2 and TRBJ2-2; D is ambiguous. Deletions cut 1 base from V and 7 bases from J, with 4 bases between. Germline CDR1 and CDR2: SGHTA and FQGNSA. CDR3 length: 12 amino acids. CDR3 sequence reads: CASSLVRGELFF. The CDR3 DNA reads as TGTGCCAGCAGCTTAGTGCGCGGGGAGCTGTTTTTT. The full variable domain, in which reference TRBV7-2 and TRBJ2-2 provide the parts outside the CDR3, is GAGVSQSPSNKVTEKGKDVELRCDPISGHTALYWYRQSLGQGLEFLIYFQGNSAPDKSGLPSDRFSAERTGGSVSTLTIQRTQQEDSAVYLCASSLVRGELFFGEGSRLTVL.

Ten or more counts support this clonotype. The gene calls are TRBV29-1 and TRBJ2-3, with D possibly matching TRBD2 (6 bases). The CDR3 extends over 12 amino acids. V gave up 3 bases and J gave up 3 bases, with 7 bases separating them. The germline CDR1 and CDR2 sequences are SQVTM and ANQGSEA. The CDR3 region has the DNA TGCAGCGTTGACGCGGGGACAGATACGCAGTATTTT. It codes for CSVDAGTDTQYF.

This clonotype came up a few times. The CDR3 coding sequence is TGTGCCAGCAGAGTGAACCAGGAGCAAGGAGGTCAGCCCCAGCATTTT. Its translation: CASRVNQEQGGQPQHF. V gene TRBV6-1 combines with J gene TRBJ1-5; D is unclear. There are 16 residues in the CDR3. The germline V and J ends were trimmed by 6 bases and 6 bases, with 21 bases remaining between them. Germline loops: CDR1 MNHNS, CDR2 SASEGT.

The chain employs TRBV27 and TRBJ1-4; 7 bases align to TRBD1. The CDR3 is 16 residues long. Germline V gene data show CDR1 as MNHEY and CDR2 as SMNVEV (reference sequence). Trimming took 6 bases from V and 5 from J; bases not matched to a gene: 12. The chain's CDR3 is CASRLQGSGLNEKLFF. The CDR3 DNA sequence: TGTGCCAGCAGGCTACAGGGGTCGGGGCTGAATGAAAAACTGTTTTTT.

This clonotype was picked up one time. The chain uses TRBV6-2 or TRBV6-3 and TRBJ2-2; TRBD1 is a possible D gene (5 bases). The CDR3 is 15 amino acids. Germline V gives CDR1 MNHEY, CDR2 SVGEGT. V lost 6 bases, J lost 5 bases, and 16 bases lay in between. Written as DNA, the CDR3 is TGTGCCAGCAGCCCCCTCCAGGGTAAAACCGGGGAGCTGTTTTTT. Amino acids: CASSPLQGKTGELFF.